Sequencing of this T cell receptor (beta chain) was carried out in a study of cytomegalovirus exposure and HLA in healthy donors. Germline V gene lookup returns CDR1 SGHTA and CDR2 FQGNSA. The CDR3 is 16 residues long. Trimming stripped 5 bases from V and 0 bases from J, with 14 bases between. Points from the study as a whole: Confirmation was obtained in vitro that a few CMV-associated chains are specific for CMV antigens. For cytomegalovirus status, the classifier reportedly gave diagnoses with high specificity and sensitivity.

Sequencing was performed with immunoSEQ multiplex PCR; in TCRdb, only in-frame clones are kept and a portion is missing. The table has more than 85,000 clones, roughly 88% seen once. Comments on this clone: Its specificity is not known.

This clonotype was obtained from a woman aged 30 to 39 in good health and CMV-seropositive. Sequencing was carried out using PBMCs. The chain recombines TRBV7-2 with TRBJ1-3; D not resolved. CDR3 DNA sequence: TGTGCCAGCAGCCCGATGCCGGGGAACTCTGGAAACACCATATATTTT. This sequence encodes CASSPMPGNSGNTIYF.